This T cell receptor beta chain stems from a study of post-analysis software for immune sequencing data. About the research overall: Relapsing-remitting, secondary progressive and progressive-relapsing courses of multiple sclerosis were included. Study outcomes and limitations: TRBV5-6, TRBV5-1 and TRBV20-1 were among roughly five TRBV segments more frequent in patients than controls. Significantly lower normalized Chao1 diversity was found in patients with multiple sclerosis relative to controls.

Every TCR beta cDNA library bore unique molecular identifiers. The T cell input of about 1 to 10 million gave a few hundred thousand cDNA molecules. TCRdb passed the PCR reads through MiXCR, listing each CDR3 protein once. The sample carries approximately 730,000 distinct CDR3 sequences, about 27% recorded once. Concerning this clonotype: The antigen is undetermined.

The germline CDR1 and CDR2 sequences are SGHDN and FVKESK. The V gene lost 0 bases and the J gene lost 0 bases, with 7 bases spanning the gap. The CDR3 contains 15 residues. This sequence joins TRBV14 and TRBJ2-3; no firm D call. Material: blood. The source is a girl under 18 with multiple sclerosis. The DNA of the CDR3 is TGTGCCAGCAGCCAAGATCGCCAAAGCACAGATACGCAGTATTTT. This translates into CASSQDRQSTDTQYF.